This T cell receptor beta chain was identified in a study of blood T cell repertoires in COVID-19. With 0 bases clipped from V and 2 bases from J, the junction kept 1 base outside the gene matches. The CDR3 is 15 amino acids. Germline V gives CDR1 SGDLS, CDR2 YYNGEE. Clones were read by immunoSEQ multiplex PCR, and TCRdb kept only the in-frame ones, dropping some. The table records approximately 100,000 clones, 86% of them present only once. Sample: peripheral blood. This TCR was recovered from a human donor in a cohort sampled during active COVID-19. The chain links TRBV9 to TRBJ2-1; TRBD2 matches at 8 bases. This chain's CDR3 is CASSVELAAYNEQFF. As DNA, the CDR3 is TGTGCCAGCAGCGTAGAACTAGCGGCCTACAATGAGCAGTTCTTC.